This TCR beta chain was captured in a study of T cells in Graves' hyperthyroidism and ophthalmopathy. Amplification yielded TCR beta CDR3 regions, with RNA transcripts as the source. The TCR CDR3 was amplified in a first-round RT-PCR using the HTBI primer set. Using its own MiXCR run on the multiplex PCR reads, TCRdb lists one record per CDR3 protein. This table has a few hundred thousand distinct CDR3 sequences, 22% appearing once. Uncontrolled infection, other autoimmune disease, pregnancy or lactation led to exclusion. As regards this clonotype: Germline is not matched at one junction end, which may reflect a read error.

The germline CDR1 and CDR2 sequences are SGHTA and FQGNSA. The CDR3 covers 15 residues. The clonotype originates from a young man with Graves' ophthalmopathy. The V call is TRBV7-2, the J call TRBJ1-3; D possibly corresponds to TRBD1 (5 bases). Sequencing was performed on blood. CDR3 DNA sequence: TGTGCCAGCAGCCCGGGACGGGGCTCTGGAAACACCGTATATTTT. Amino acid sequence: CASSPGRGSGNTVYF.